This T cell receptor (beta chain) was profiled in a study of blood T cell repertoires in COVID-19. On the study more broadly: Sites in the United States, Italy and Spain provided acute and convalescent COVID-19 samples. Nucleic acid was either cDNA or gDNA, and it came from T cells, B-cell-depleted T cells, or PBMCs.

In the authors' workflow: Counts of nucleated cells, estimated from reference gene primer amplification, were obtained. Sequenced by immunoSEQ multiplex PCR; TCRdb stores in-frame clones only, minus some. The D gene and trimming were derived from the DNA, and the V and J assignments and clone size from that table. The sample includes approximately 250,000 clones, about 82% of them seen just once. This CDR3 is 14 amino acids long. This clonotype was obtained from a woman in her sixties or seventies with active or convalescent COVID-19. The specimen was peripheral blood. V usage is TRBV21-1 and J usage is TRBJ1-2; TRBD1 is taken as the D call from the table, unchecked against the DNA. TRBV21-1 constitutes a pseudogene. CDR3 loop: CASSKATGRDGYTF. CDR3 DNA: TGTGCCAGCAGCAAAGCGACAGGGCGAGATGGCTACACCTTC.